The 14 T cell receptor beta chains below come from one sample, sequenced in a study of OX40 agonist ivuxolimab in advanced cancers. Produced via immunoSEQ multiplex PCR; TCRdb's table is partial and in-frame only. The table records about 43,000 clones, around 86% of them present only once. The sequencing here drew on CD4+ or CD8+ T cells sorted from blood, taken in a trial of the OX40 agonist ivuxolimab. The receptors originated from an adult with an advanced solid tumor such as melanoma, head and neck, liver or kidney cancer.

The V gene is TRBV5-5, the J gene TRBJ1-1, with a possible D match to TRBD1 (5 bases). CDR3 length: 16 residues. Germline CDR1 reads SGHKS; CDR2 reads YYEKEE (reference sequence). Trimming left V 4 bases short and J 2 bases short, with 18 bases between. The CDR3 loop reads CASSPTPGTDNTEAFF. The CDR3 DNA sequence: TGTGCCAGCAGCCCCACCCCCGGGACGGATAACACTGAAGCTTTCTTT.

This chain joins TRBV15 and TRBJ1-5; unclear D gene. The CDR3 extends over 14 amino acids. Trimming took 1 base from V and 1 from J, leaving 5 bases between them. CDR1 is LNHNV and CDR2 is YYDKDF in the germline V gene (reference sequence). CDR3: CATSRAQSNQPQHF. The CDR3 DNA reads as TGTGCCACCAGCAGAGCCCAAAGCAATCAGCCCCAGCATTTT.

The genes are TRBV27 and TRBJ2-1; D call uncertain. The germline gives CDR1 MNHEY, CDR2 SMNVEV (reference sequence). Trimming shortened V by 0 bases and J by 0 bases, and 3 bases separated the two germline ends. There are 14 residues in the CDR3. The CDR3 region is CASSLSYSYNEQFF. CDR3 sequence (DNA): TGTGCCAGCAGTTTATCCTACTCCTACAATGAGCAGTTCTTC.

This CDR3 reads CASSDRGLMNTEAFF. CDR3 nucleotide sequence: TGTGCCAGTAGTGACAGGGGCCTCATGAACACTGAAGCTTTCTTT. The rearrangement uses TRBV19 and TRBJ1-1, with 8 bases that match TRBD1. V lost 5 bases to trimming and J lost 0 bases; unmatched junction nucleotides: 5. The CDR3 extends over 15 amino acids. Germline V lookup: CDR1 LNHDA, CDR2 SQIVND (reference sequence).

Details on this clone: At one of its ends the junction is not consistent with the germline gene, which may arise from a read error. The chain recombines TRBV28 with TRBJ2-7, with 10 bases aligning to TRBD2. CDR1 is MDHEN, CDR2 SYDVKM, per germline. This CDR3 comprises 14 residues. The CDR3 sequence is CASSPGTSAFVPLF. The CDR3 nucleotides read TGTGCCAGCAGCCCCGGGACTAGCGCGTTCGTACCCCTCTTC.

CDR3 region: CASSFSGYEQYF. The CDR3 nucleotides read TGTGCCAGCAGCTTCAGTGGCTACGAGCAGTACTTC. The chain links TRBV11-2 to TRBJ2-7; D gene uncertain. CDR1 and CDR2 from the germline V gene are SGHAT and FQNNGV. The V end was cut by 3 bases, the J end by 3 bases, with 6 bases between. This CDR3 is built from 12 residues.

The CDR3 loop reads CASSVGGQEEQYF. The CDR3 bases are TGTGCCAGCAGCGTAGGCGGGCAGGAAGAGCAGTACTTC. This chain links TRBV9 with TRBJ2-7, with D perhaps TRBD2 (5 bases). V was trimmed by 0 bases and J by 7 bases, leaving 11 bases between them. Germline values: CDR1 SGDLS, CDR2 YYNGEE. The CDR3 has 13 amino acids.

This clone was detected a few times. The V call is TRBV30, the J call TRBJ2-7; D uncertain. CDR1 and CDR2 (germline): GTSNPN, SVGIG (reference sequence). There are 12 residues in the CDR3. V was trimmed by 1 base and J by 1 base, leaving 5 bases between them. CDR3 DNA sequence: TGTGCCTGGAGTGCTCAGTCCTACGAGCAGTACTTC. Protein product: CAWSAQSYEQYF.

The CDR3 DNA reads TGCGCCAGCAGCCAAGCTGGGACTAGCGGGAGTGGCGAGCAGTACTTC. It translates to CASSQAGTSGSGEQYF. The gene calls are TRBV4-3 and TRBJ2-7, with 14 bases that match TRBD2. V shed 1 base and J 6 bases; nucleotides not matched to a gene: 5. Germline lookup yields CDR1 LGHNA and CDR2 YSLEER. This CDR3 comprises 16 residues.

This chain connects TRBV7-8 to TRBJ2-3; D is undetermined. The V end was cut by 5 bases, the J end by 5 bases, with 11 bases between. The V gene's germline CDR1 is SGHVS and CDR2 FQNEAQ. The CDR3 consists of 13 residues. The CDR3 DNA reads TGTGCCAGCAGCCCCTGGACGAAAGATACGCAGTATTTT. Its protein product is CASSPWTKDTQYF.

J is TRBJ1-2 and V is TRBV25-1; 7 positions match TRBD1. V trimming: 4 bases; J trimming: 7 bases; junction bases outside the gene matches: 15. Germline CDR1 MGHDK, CDR2 SYGVNS. There are 16 residues in the CDR3. The CDR3 here is CASSVAQRQGLSGYTF. Written as DNA, the CDR3 is TGTGCCAGCAGTGTGGCACAACGACAGGGTTTGAGTGGCTACACCTTC.

Here the CDR3 reads CASSVSLAGGTDTQYF. CDR3 bases: TGTGCCAGCAGTGTAAGTCTGGCGGGGGGCACAGATACGCAGTATTTT. This chain uses TRBV2 with TRBJ2-3, with 7 bases that match TRBD2. CDR1 and CDR2 (germline): SNHLY, FYNNEI. This CDR3 is built from 16 residues. Trimming removed 4 bases from V and 1 base from J; junction bases left unmatched: 8.

V is TRBV10-1 and J is TRBJ2-3; D possibly corresponds to TRBD2 (7 bases). Trimming took off 8 bases at V and 4 bases at J, with 19 bases between the two ends. Germline loops: CDR1 WNHNN, CDR2 SYGVQD (reference sequence). The CDR3 consists of 15 residues. The CDR3 sequence is CASQKGRGGPDTQYF. The DNA for the CDR3 is TGCGCCAGCCAGAAAGGGAGGGGGGGGCCAGATACGCAGTATTTT.

This clone was counted a single time. This rearrangement joins TRBV7-9 to TRBJ2-2, with a tentative D call TRBD2 (5 bases). This CDR3 spans 17 amino acids. The germline V gene encodes CDR1 SEHNR and CDR2 FQNEAQ (reference sequence). With 5 bases removed from V and 4 bases from J, the gap between germline ends came to 20 bases. The CDR3 DNA reads TGTGCCAGCAGCCACCAAGCGGTGGTCTTCTTCACCGGGGAGCTGTTTTTT. Translation gives CASSHQAVVFFTGELFF.